A selection of T cell receptor beta chains follows, all from one sample in a study of cytotoxic CD8 clonotypes in ibrutinib-treated CLL. Generated by immunoSEQ multiplex PCR, the TCRdb table keeps only in-frame clones and is missing some. The sample has hundreds of thousands of clones, around 75% seen once. This specimen was PBMCs, taken after 12 months of ibrutinib treatment. Every receptor here comes from a human donor with chronic lymphocytic leukemia. The CDR3 runs from the conserved cysteine through the conserved F or W. A D gene is named only where the DNA matches it firmly. The listing skips clone size in some rows; elsewhere it reads once, few, many or a size class.

J	D	length	size	V	DNA	CDR3
TRBJ1-2	TRBD1	17	.	TRBV4-2	TGTGCCAGCAGCCCCCCTCCTGGGACAGGGGCGCACTATGGCTACACCTTC	CASSPPPGTGAHYGYTF
TRBJ1-2	.	13	.	TRBV6-1	TGTGCCAGCACTTTAGGGACGGGCTATGGCTACACCTTC	CASTLGTGYGYTF
TRBJ1-4	.	15	.	TRBV5-6	TGTGCCAGCAGCTTTCCGAGTCCAACTAATGAAAAACTGTTTTTT	CASSFPSPTNEKLFF
TRBJ2-7	.	15	.	TRBV4-3	TGCGCCAGCAGCCAAGGGCAGTACGGACGCTACGAGCAGTACTTC	CASSQGQYGRYEQYF
TRBJ2-3	TRBD2	16	.	TRBV18	TGTGCCAGCTCACCTAGCGGGACCCCTAGCACAGATACGCAGTATTTT	CASSPSGTPSTDTQYF
TRBJ2-3	.	13	.	TRBV19	TGTGCCAGTAGTATGGGTCTCATGGATACGCAGTATTTT	CASSMGLMDTQYF
TRBJ2-1	TRBD1	15	.	TRBV2	TGTGCCAGCAGTGAAACGACAGGGCACTACAATGAGCAGTTCTTC	CASSETTGHYNEQFF
TRBJ2-4	.	12	.	TRBV30	TGTGCCTGGAGTATTAACAAAAACATTCAGTACTTC	CAWSINKNIQYF
TRBJ2-7	.	14	.	TRBV6-1	TGTGCCAGCAGTGGCTACTTAGTCTCCTACGAGCAGTACTTC	CASSGYLVSYEQYF
TRBJ1-6	TRBD1	14	.	TRBV6-4	TGTGCCAGCGCCGCGACAGGGTCTAATTCACCCCTCCACTTT	CASAATGSNSPLHF
TRBJ2-5	TRBD1	14	once	TRBV5-6	TGTGCCAGCAGCTTTGGACAGGCCCAAGAGACCCAGTACTTC	CASSFGQAQETQYF
TRBJ2-7	.	18	once	TRBV7-9	TGTGCCAGCAGCTTAGGAGGTACTTCCGGGGTCCTCTCCTACGAGCAGTACTTC	CASSLGGTSGVLSYEQYF
TRBJ1-2	TRBD1	14	.	TRBV5-3	TGTGCCAGAAGCTTGGACAGGGGGCGGCTAGGCTACACCTTC	CARSLDRGRLGYTF
TRBJ1-2	.	16	.	TRBV6-4	TGTGCCAGCAGTGACAGGGGGACCGCTTCAATATATGGCTACACCTTC	CASSDRGTASIYGYTF
TRBJ1-5	.	15	.	TRBV6-6	TGTGCCAGCAGTTACTTAGGGGGTAGCAATCAGCCCCAGCATTTT	CASSYLGGSNQPQHF
TRBJ1-1	.	12	few	TRBV10-3	TGTGCCATCAGTGACCTGAGATATGAAGCTTTCTTT	CAISDLRYEAFF
TRBJ2-1	.	14	.	TRBV4-1	TGCGCCAGCAGCCAAGGAGTTGTGGACGGGGGGCAGTTCTTC	CASSQGVVDGGQFF
TRBJ1-2	.	16	.	TRBV28	TGTGCCAGCAGTTATCCGGCAGCTGGCGAGTGGCCTGGCTACACCTTC	CASSYPAAGEWPGYTF
TRBJ2-6	.	15	few	TRBV7-6	TGTGCCAGCAGCCACAGGTTCTCTGGGGCCAACGTCCTGACTTTC	CASSHRFSGANVLTF
TRBJ2-7	TRBD1	13	.	TRBV4-3	TGCGCCAGCAGCCTTTCCGGGACAGGGGAGCAGTACTTC	CASSLSGTGEQYF
TRBJ2-2	.	15	.	TRBV4-2	TGTGCCAGCAGCCAAGCGAGCGGTAACACCGGGGAGCTGTTTTTT	CASSQASGNTGELFF
TRBJ1-5	.	16	.	TRBV5-1	TGCGCCAGCAGCTTGGGCGACCCCGAGGGCGGTCAGCCCCAGCATTTT	CASSLGDPEGGQPQHF
TRBJ1-4	TRBD1	15	.	TRBV27	TGTGCCAGCCGATACAGGGGTGCAACTAATGAAAAACTGTTTTTT	CASRYRGATNEKLFF
TRBJ2-5	.	15	.	TRBV25-1	TGTGCCAGCAGTGACGTCCGCGGCCTCAGAGAGACCCAGTACTTC	CASSDVRGLRETQYF
TRBJ1-5	.	14	.	TRBV27	TGTGCCAGCAGTTTTAGCCGGGGGTCTCAGCCCCAGCATTTT	CASSFSRGSQPQHF
TRBJ1-4	.	15	.	TRBV7-9	TGTGCCAGCAGCTTTTACAAAAGCACTAATGAAAAACTGTTTTTT	CASSFYKSTNEKLFF
TRBJ1-6	.	19	once	TRBV2	TGTGCCAGCAGGACTCACGCCGCTTCCGGGACGAATGAAAATTCACCCCTCCACTTT	CASRTHAASGTNENSPLHF
TRBJ1-4	.	14	.	TRBV25-1	TGTGCCAGCAGTGAACAGGGCTCGGGCGAAAAACTGTTTTTT	CASSEQGSGEKLFF